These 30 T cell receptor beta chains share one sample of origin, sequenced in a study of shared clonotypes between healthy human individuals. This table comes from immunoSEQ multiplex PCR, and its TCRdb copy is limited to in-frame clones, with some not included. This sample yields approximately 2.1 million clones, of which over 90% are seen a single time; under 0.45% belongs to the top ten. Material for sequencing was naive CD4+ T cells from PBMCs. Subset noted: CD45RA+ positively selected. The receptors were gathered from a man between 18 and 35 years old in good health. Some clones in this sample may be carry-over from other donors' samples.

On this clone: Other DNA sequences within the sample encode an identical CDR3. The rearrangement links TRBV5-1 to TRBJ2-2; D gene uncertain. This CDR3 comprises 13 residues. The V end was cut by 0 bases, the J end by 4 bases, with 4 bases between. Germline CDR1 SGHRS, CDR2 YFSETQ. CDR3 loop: CASSLAGTGELFF. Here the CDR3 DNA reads TGCGCCAGCAGCTTGGCGGGCACCGGGGAGCTGTTTTTT.

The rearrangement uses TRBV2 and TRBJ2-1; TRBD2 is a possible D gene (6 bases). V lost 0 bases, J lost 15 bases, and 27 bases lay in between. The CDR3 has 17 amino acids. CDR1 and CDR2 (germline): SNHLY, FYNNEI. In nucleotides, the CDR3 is TGTGCCAGCAGTGAAGCGCGAGGCGACACCTTGGGGGGAGGTGGGTTCTTC. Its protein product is CASSEARGDTLGGGGFF.

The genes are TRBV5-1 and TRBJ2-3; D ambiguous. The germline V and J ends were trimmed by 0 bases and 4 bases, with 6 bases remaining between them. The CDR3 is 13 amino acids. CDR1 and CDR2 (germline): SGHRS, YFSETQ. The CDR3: CASSLGMPDTQYF. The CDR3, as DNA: TGCGCCAGCAGCTTGGGTATGCCAGATACGCAGTATTTT.

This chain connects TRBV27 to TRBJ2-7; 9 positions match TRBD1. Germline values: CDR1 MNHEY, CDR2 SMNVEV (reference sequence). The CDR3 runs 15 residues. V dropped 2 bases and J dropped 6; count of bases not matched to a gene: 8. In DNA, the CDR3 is TGTGCCAGCAGTTTAGAGCACAGGGGGCGAGGCGAGCAGTACTTC. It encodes CASSLEHRGRGEQYF.

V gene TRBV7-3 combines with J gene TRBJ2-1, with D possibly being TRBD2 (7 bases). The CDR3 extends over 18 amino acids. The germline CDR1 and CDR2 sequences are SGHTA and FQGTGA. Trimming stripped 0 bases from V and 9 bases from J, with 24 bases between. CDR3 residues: CASSLTPLGGASQFEQFF. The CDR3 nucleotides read TGTGCCAGCAGCTTAACTCCCCTGGGGGGGGCCTCCCAATTTGAGCAGTTCTTC.

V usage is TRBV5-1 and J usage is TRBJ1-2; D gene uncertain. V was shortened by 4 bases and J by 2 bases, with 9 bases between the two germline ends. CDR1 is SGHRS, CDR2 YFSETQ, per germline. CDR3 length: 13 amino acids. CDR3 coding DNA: TGCGCCAGCAGCCCGGACCCCAACTATGGCTACACCTTC. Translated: CASSPDPNYGYTF. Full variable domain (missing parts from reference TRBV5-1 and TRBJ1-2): KAGVTQTPRYLIKTRGQQVTLSCSPISGHRSVSWYQQTPGQGLQFLFEYFSETQRNKGNFPGRFSGRQFSNSRSEMNVSTLELGDSALYLCASSPDPNYGYTFGSGTRLTVV.

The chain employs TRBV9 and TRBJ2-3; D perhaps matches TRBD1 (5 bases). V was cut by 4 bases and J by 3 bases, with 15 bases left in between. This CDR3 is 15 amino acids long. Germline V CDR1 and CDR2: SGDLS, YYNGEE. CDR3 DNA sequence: TGTGCCAGCAGCCCCTGGGCAGGGTTAACAGATACGCAGTATTTT. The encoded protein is CASSPWAGLTDTQYF.

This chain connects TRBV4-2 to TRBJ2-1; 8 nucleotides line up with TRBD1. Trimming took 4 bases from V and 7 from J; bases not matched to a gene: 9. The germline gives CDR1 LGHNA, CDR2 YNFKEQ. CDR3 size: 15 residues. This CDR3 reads CASSLDRGRINEQFF. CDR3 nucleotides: TGTGCCAGCAGCCTCGACAGGGGTAGAATAAATGAGCAGTTCTTC.

The CDR3 nucleotides are TGTGCCAGCAGTGGGGGGGACAGGAAAGCTTTCTTT. It specifies CASSGGDRKAFF. V and J are TRBV6-5 and TRBJ1-1, with 8 bases fitting TRBD1. The V segment lost 5 bases and the J segment 9 bases; nucleotides outside the gene matches: 5. This CDR3 is built from 12 residues. Germline V gene lookup returns CDR1 MNHEY and CDR2 SVGAGI.

This chain's CDR3 is CASSRTSGRRVLSDTQYF. CDR3 in DNA: TGTGCCAGCAGCAGGACTAGCGGGAGGAGGGTTTTATCAGATACGCAGTATTTT. The V gene is TRBV11-2, the J gene TRBJ2-3; TRBD2 matches at 14 bases. CDR3 length: 18 amino acids. With V trimmed by 5 bases and J by 4 bases, 11 bases remained unmatched. Germline V gene lookup returns CDR1 SGHAT and CDR2 FQNNGV.

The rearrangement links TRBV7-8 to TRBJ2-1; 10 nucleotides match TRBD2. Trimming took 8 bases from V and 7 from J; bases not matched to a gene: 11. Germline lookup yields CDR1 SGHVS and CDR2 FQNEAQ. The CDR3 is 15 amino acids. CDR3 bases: TGTGCCAGCGGCACGGCTAGCGGGAGTGTGAATGAGCAGTTCTTC. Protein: CASGTASGSVNEQFF.

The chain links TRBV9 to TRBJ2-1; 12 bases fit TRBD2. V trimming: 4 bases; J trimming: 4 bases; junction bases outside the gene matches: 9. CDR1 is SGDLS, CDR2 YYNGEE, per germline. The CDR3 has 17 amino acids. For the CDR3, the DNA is TGTGCCAGCAGCCCCCATAAGACTAGCGGGGGATACAATGAGCAGTTCTTC. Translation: CASSPHKTSGGYNEQFF.

The CDR3 is CASSLMRERGEQFF. DNA of the CDR3: TGTGCCAGCAGCCTCATGAGGGAGCGGGGGGAGCAGTTCTTC. The V gene is TRBV11-2, the J gene TRBJ2-1; the match to TRBD2 covers 8 bases. This CDR3 has 14 amino acids. CDR1 SGHAT and CDR2 FQNNGV come from the germline V gene. The trim removed 5 bases at V and 10 bases at J, leaving 10 bases unmatched. The full variable domain, with the rest looked up from reference TRBV11-2 and TRBJ2-1, is EAGVAQSPRYKIIEKRQSVAFWCNPISGHATLYWYQQILGQGPKLLIQFQNNGVVDDSQLPKDRFSAERLKGVDSTLKIQPAKLEDSAVYLCASSLMRERGEQFFGPGTRLTVL.

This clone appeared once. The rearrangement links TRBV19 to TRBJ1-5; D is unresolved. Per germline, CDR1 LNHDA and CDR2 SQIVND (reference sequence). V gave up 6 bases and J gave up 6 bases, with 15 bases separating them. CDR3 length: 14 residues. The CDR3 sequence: CASSRRGVRQPQHF. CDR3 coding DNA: TGTGCCAGTAGCCGCCGCGGGGTTCGTCAGCCCCAGCATTTT.

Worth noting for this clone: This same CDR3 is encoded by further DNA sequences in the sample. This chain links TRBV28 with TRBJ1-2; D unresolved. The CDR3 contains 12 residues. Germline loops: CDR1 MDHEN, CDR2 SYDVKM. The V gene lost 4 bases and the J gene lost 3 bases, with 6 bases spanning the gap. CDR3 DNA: TGTGCCAGCAGTTCCGGAGACTATGGCTACACCTTC. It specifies CASSSGDYGYTF.

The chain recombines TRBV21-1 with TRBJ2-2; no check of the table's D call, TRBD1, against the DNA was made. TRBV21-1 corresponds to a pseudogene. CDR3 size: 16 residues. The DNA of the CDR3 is TGTGCCAGCAGCAGGGTCAGGGCTGGCGACACCGGGGAGCTGTTTTTT. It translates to CASSRVRAGDTGELFF.

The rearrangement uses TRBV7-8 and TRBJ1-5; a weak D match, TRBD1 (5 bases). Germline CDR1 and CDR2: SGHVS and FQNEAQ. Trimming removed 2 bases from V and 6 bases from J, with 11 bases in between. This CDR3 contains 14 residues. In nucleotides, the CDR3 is TGTGCCAGCAGCTTATCAGGGAGTAGTCAGCCCCAGCATTTT. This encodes CASSLSGSSQPQHF.

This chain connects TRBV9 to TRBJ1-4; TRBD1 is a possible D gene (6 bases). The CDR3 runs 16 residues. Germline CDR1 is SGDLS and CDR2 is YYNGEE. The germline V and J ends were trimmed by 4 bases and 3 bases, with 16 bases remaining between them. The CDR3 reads CASSPLGGGPNEKLFF. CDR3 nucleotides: TGTGCCAGCAGCCCCCTGGGAGGGGGGCCTAATGAAAAACTGTTTTTT.

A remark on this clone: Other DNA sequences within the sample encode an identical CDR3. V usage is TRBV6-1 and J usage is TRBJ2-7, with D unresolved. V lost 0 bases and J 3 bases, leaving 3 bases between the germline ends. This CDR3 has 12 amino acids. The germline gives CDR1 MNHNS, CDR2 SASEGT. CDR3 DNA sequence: TGTGCCAGCAGTGAAGCGCGCTACGAGCAGTACTTC. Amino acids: CASSEARYEQYF.

DNA for the CDR3: TGTGCCAGTAGACTTGGACAGGGGGAATATCAGCCCCAGCATTTT. Protein sequence: CASRLGQGEYQPQHF. J is TRBJ1-5 and V is TRBV19; 10 nucleotides agree with TRBD1. The CDR3 runs to 15 residues. Germline CDR1 LNHDA, CDR2 SQIVND (reference sequence). With 6 bases clipped from V and 5 bases from J, the junction kept 7 bases outside the gene matches.

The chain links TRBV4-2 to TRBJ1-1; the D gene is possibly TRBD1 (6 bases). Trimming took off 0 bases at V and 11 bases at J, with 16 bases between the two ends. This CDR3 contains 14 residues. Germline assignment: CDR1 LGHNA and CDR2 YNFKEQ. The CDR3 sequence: CASSQELRGRGAFF. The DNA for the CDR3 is TGTGCCAGCAGCCAAGAGTTAAGGGGTAGGGGGGCTTTCTTT.

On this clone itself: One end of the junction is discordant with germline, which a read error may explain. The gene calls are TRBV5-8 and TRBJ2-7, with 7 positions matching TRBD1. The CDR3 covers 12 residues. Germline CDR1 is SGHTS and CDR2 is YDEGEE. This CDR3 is CASSRRGQTQNF. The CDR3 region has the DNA TGTGCCAGCAGCCGCCGGGGACAGACACAAAACTTC.

CDR3 in DNA: TGTGCCAGCAGTCGGGCAGGGAACCAAGAGACCCAGTACTTC. Residues: CASSRAGNQETQYF. The chain has TRBV28 and TRBJ2-5, with D perhaps matching TRBD1 (5 bases). Trimming stripped 5 bases from V and 0 bases from J, with 10 bases between. Germline CDR1 and CDR2: MDHEN and SYDVKM. This CDR3 is built from 14 residues.

The CDR3 loop reads CAGRGTGQLWTEAFF. For the CDR3, the DNA is TGTGCCGGAAGAGGCACGGGACAACTGTGGACTGAAGCTTTCTTT. The chain employs TRBV6-1 and TRBJ1-1, with D perhaps TRBD1 (6 bases). Between the trimmed V and J ends, which lost 11 bases and 5 bases, there was a span of 24 bases. The germline V gene has CDR1 MNHNS and CDR2 SASEGT. The CDR3 spans 15 residues.

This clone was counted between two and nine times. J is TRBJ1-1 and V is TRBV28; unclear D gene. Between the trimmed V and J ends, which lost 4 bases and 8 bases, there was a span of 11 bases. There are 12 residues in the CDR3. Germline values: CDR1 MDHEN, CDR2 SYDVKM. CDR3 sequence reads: CASSSLPPEAFF. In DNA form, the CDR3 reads TGTGCCAGCAGTTCCCTGCCCCCGGAAGCTTTCTTT.

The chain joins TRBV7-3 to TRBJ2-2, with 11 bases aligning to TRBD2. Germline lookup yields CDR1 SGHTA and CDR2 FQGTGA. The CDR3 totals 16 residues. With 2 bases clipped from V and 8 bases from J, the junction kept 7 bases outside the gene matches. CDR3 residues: CASSLLGLAGTGELFF. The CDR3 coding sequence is TGTGCCAGCAGCTTATTAGGACTAGCGGGTACGGGGGAGCTGTTTTTT.

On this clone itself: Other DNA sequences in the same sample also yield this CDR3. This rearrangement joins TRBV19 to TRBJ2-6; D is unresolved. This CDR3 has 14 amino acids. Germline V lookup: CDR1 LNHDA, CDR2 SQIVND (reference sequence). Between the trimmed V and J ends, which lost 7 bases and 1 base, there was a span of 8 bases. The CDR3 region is CASIDRSGANVLTF. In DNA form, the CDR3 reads TGTGCCAGTATCGACCGGTCTGGGGCCAACGTCCTGACTTTC.

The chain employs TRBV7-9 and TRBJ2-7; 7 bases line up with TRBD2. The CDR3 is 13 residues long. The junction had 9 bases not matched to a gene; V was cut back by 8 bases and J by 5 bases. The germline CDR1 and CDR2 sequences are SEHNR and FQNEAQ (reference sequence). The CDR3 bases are TGTGCCAGCTCTAAGCGGGACCTGCACGAGCAGTACTTC. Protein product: CASSKRDLHEQYF.

The CDR3 loop reads CASRYSGNTIYF. DNA of the CDR3: TGCGCCAGCAGATACTCTGGAAACACCATATATTTT. The chain combines TRBV10-1 with TRBJ1-3; D remains unclear. The CDR3 has 12 residues. Trimming shortened V by 6 bases and J by 0 bases, and 3 bases separated the two germline ends. Germline V gene lookup returns CDR1 WNHNN and CDR2 SYGVQD (reference sequence).

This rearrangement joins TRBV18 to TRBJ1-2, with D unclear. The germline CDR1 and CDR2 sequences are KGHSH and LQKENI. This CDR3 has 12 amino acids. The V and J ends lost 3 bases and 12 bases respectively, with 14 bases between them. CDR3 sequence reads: CASSPRESADTF. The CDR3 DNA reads TGTGCCAGCTCACCTAGGGAGTCGGCGGACACCTTC.